Listed below are T cell receptor beta chains from one sample, sequenced in a study of blood T cell repertoires in COVID-19. TCRdb keeps only in-frame clones here, not all; method: immunoSEQ multiplex PCR. Of tens of thousands of clones in the sample, around 75% are singletons; the top ten hold under 75%. The specimen sequenced was peripheral blood. These receptor sequences come from an elderly woman with acute or convalescent COVID-19. The CDR3 runs from the conserved cysteine through the conserved F or W. The order of the fields is V gene, clone size, J gene, D gene, CDR3 protein, CDR3 DNA. D genes are given only for firm matches. Part of the rows lack a size; the others show once, few, many or a class for expanded clones.

TRBV5-6	few	TRBJ1-4	NA	CASSFLEEKLFF	TGTGCCAGCAGCTTTCTAGAGGAAAAACTGTTTTTT
TRBV19	NA	TRBJ1-2	NA	CASSARTRGGYGYTF	TGTGCCAGTAGTGCCCGGACAAGGGGAGGCTATGGCTACACCTTC
TRBV15	once	TRBJ2-5	NA	CATSKRGNQETQYF	TGTGCCACCAGCAAGAGAGGGAACCAAGAGACCCAGTACTTC
TRBV10-3	many	TRBJ2-2	TRBD1	CAISETLGTADTGELFF	TGTGCCATCAGTGAGACGCTCGGGACAGCCGACACCGGGGAGCTGTTTTTT
TRBV24-1	once	TRBJ2-3	NA	CATSDGPGRTDTQYF	TGTGCCACCAGTGATGGCCCTGGCCGCACAGATACGCAGTATTTT
TRBV30	NA	TRBJ1-1	NA	CACTFSTVNTEAFF	TGTGCCTGCACCTTTTCTACAGTGAACACTGAAGCTTTCTTT
TRBV18	NA	TRBJ2-5	TRBD2	CASSPSGVGETQYF	TGTGCCAGCTCACCCAGCGGGGTTGGGGAGACCCAGTACTTC
TRBV11-3	few	TRBJ2-7	NA	CASSLGEQMREQYF	TGTGCCAGCAGCTTAGGGGAGCAGATGCGCGAGCAGTACTTC
TRBV7-3	NA	TRBJ1-1	NA	CASSRGMNTEAFF	TGTGCCAGCAGCAGGGGTATGAACACTGAAGCTTTCTTT
TRBV29-1	NA	TRBJ1-4	NA	CSVETGANEKLFF	TGCAGCGTTGAAACCGGGGCTAATGAAAAACTGTTTTTT
TRBV6-5	NA	TRBJ2-3	NA	CASRDWSTDTQYF	TGTGCCAGCCGGGACTGGAGCACAGATACGCAGTATTTT
TRBV7-9	NA	TRBJ1-2	NA	CASSLSGSAGGYTF	TGTGCCAGCAGCTTATCAGGCTCCGCAGGGGGCTACACCTTC
TRBV18	NA	TRBJ1-1	NA	CASSPPWDTAEKVAFF	TGTGCCAGCTCACCACCGTGGGACACAGCCGAAAAGGTAGCTTTCTTT
TRBV21-1	NA	TRBJ1-5	NA	CASSTRIILYSNQPQHF	TGTGCCAGCAGCACCCGAATTATACTATATAGCAATCAGCCCCAGCATTTT
TRBV7-9	NA	TRBJ1-4	NA	CASSSGAQINEKLFF	TGTGCCAGCAGTTCTGGGGCCCAGATTAATGAAAAACTGTTTTTT
TRBV19	NA	TRBJ1-5	NA	CASKDGGVNQPQHF	TGTGCCAGTAAGGATGGGGGGGTCAATCAGCCCCAGCATTTT
TRBV2	NA	TRBJ2-5	TRBD1	CASSRQGETQYF	TGTGCCAGCAGCCGACAGGGAGAGACCCAGTACTTC
TRBV6-1	NA	TRBJ1-6	NA	CASSAQGRVQRGNSPLHF	TGTGCCAGCAGTGCCCAAGGGAGGGTCCAACGCGGAAATTCACCCCTCCACTTT
TRBV16	NA	TRBJ1-2	TRBD1	CASSLWDRGVTF	TGTGCCAGCAGCCTTTGGGACAGGGGAGTCACCTTC
TRBV6-1	NA	TRBJ1-5	TRBD1	CASSDRGQGAGQPQHF	TGTGCCAGCAGTGACCGAGGACAGGGGGCGGGTCAGCCCCAGCATTTT
TRBV10-1	NA	TRBJ1-2	NA	CATLTAYLYGYTF	TGCGCCACACTGACAGCTTACCTTTATGGCTACACCTTC
TRBV7-3	NA	TRBJ2-1	NA	CASSLKLSGEQFF	TGTGCCAGCAGCTTAAAGCTGTCGGGTGAGCAGTTCTTC
TRBV5-1	NA	TRBJ2-2	NA	CASSPMGIAGPNTGELFF	TGCGCCAGCAGCCCCATGGGTATTGCGGGCCCGAACACCGGGGAGCTGTTTTTT
TRBV5-4	NA	TRBJ1-2	TRBD1	CASSLEGGDYGYTF	TGTGCCAGCAGCTTGGAAGGGGGCGACTATGGCTACACCTTC
TRBV5-5	NA	TRBJ1-5	NA	CASSFLSDQPQHF	TGTGCCAGCAGCTTTTTATCCGATCAGCCCCAGCATTTT
TRBV12-3/TRBV12-4	NA	TRBJ2-7	NA	CASSLNQYEQYF	TGTGCCAGCAGTTTAAATCAATACGAGCAGTACTTC
TRBV2	NA	TRBJ1-2	NA	CASTRAVSNANYGYTF	TGTGCCAGCACCCGAGCGGTGTCTAATGCTAACTATGGCTACACCTTC
TRBV5-1	NA	TRBJ1-1	NA	CASNSQGSNTEAFF	TGCGCCAGCAACAGTCAGGGGTCGAACACTGAAGCTTTCTTT
TRBV27	NA	TRBJ1-1	TRBD1	CASRLNDRVGNTEAFF	TGTGCCAGCAGGCTAAACGACAGGGTGGGGAACACTGAAGCTTTCTTT
TRBV11-2	NA	TRBJ2-7	TRBD1	CASSFHRDSFYEQYF	TGTGCCAGCAGCTTCCACCGGGACAGTTTCTACGAGCAGTACTTC
TRBV2	NA	TRBJ1-2	NA	CASSPEPMISYTF	TGTGCCAGCAGTCCAGAACCAATGATTTCCTACACCTTC
TRBV3-1/TRBV3-2	NA	TRBJ2-7	TRBD1	CASSQAGTEDIGF	TGTGCCAGCAGCCAAGCCGGGACAGAGGATATCGGTTTC
TRBV29-1	NA	TRBJ1-1	NA	CSVEKSRTFEAFF	TGCAGCGTTGAGAAATCCCGGACATTTGAAGCTTTCTTT
TRBV15	NA	TRBJ1-2	NA	CATGLRGQDGYTF	TGTGCCACCGGACTGAGAGGGCAGGATGGCTACACCTTC
TRBV2	NA	TRBJ1-4	NA	CASSGGRNEKLFF	TGTGCCAGCAGTGGGGGCCGCAATGAAAAACTGTTTTTT
TRBV27	few	TRBJ1-6	NA	CASSLNGVSPLHF	TGTGCCAGCAGTTTGAACGGGGTCTCACCCCTCCACTTT
TRBV27	NA	TRBJ2-3	NA	CASRGLSGTDTQYF	TGTGCCAGCAGGGGGCTGTCTGGCACAGATACGCAGTATTTT
TRBV24-1	NA	TRBJ2-5	TRBD1	CATSDLGQGQETQYF	TGTGCCACCAGTGATCTCGGACAGGGACAAGAGACCCAGTACTTC
TRBV6-5	NA	TRBJ1-1	NA	CASSPRKTAGTEAFF	TGTGCCAGCAGTCCCCGGAAGACTGCCGGCACTGAAGCTTTCTTT
TRBV27	NA	TRBJ2-7	TRBD2	CASSFLAGGYEQYF	TGTGCCAGCAGTTTTCTCGCGGGAGGCTACGAGCAGTACTTC
TRBV5-4	NA	TRBJ1-2	NA	CASSAPGFSHGYTF	TGTGCCAGCAGCGCCCCGGGGTTCAGTCATGGCTACACCTTC
TRBV2	NA	TRBJ1-3	NA	CASSFFSGNTIYF	TGTGCCAGCAGTTTCTTCTCTGGAAACACCATATATTTT
TRBV1	NA	TRBJ2-1	NA	CTSSQSLDPSSRHDPHEQFF	TGCACCAGCAGCCAGTCCCTAGATCCTAGCTCGCGACACGACCCCCATGAGCAGTTCTTC
TRBV18	NA	TRBJ2-7	TRBD1	CASSARDRGTYEQYF	TGTGCCAGCTCAGCCCGGGACAGGGGCACCTACGAGCAGTACTTC